This entry describes one T cell receptor (beta chain). The antigen is unknown. At one end, the junction sequence differs from germline, possibly due to a read error. A single-stranded UMI oligo with SP2 sequence was ligated to cDNA 3' ends. First-round PCR used 3 to 4 cycles and beta primers RC1.1 and RC1.2 covering TRBC1 and TRBC2. TCRdb reprocessed the UMI-ligation and nested PCR reads with MiXCR, giving one entry per CDR3 protein. This sample has about 30,000 distinct CDR3 sequences, with about 7.3% found just once. This sample was included in a study of quantifying T cell responses using KT2 cells. Study-wide context: RNA was reverse transcribed with TCR alpha and beta constant-region primers. The second PCR was a qPCR stopped at a predetermined fluorescence threshold. Findings and limits, study-wide: KT2 sequences were detected down to about one KT2 cell per 100,000 PBMC.

This TCR was sampled from a human donor. Sequences were obtained from PBMCs spiked with cells of the T cell clone KT2.

CDR3 amino acids: CASSLGGSSDEQYF. As DNA, the CDR3 is TGTGCCAGCAGCTTAGGGGGTAGCTCCGACGAGCAGTACTTC. This sequence joins TRBV7-2 and TRBJ2-7, with no clear D. This CDR3 comprises 14 residues. Germline V CDR1 and CDR2: SGHTA, FQGNSA. Complete variable domain (other parts from reference TRBV7-2 and TRBJ2-7): GAGVSQSPSNKVTEKGKDVELRCDPISGHTALYWYRQSLGQGLEFLIYFQGNSAPDKSGLPSDRFSAERTGGSVSTLTIQRTQQEDSAVYLCASSLGGSSDEQYFGPGTRLTVT.